A single sample gave rise to the 8 T cell receptor beta chains below, sequenced in a study of CD8+ T cells in alopecia areata. After isolation, RNA underwent reverse transcription to generate cDNA as the sequencing template. Repertoires were generated with immunoSEQ multiplex PCR, while TCRdb's copy carries only in-frame clones and drops some. Counted here are 200,000 to 250,000 clones, around 66% occurring once; the ten biggest clones make up around 4%. The treatment: oral pan-JAK inhibitor, 5-10 mg twice daily. Sequencing used CD4+ T cells sorted from blood, obtained at week 4, from a patient treated with tofacitinib. Receptors originate from a human donor with alopecia areata.

The chain employs TRBV28 and TRBJ1-2; D is possibly TRBD1 (5 bases). CDR1 is MDHEN, CDR2 SYDVKM, per germline. The CDR3 has 14 residues. V was pared by 4 bases and J by 4 bases, with 13 bases between. This CDR3 is CASSSIGGTYGYTF. The DNA for the CDR3 is TGTGCCAGCAGTTCTATTGGGGGGACCTATGGCTACACCTTC.

The chain couples TRBV7-9 to TRBJ2-3; D possibly uses TRBD1 or TRBD2 (5 bases each). This CDR3 is 16 amino acids long. Germline V CDR1 and CDR2: SEHNR, FQNEAQ (reference sequence). V lost 2 bases to trimming and J lost 2 bases, with 14 bases between them. The CDR3 coding sequence is TGTGCCAGCAGCTTAATGTCAGGGAGACTCACAGATACGCAGTATTTT. Residues: CASSLMSGRLTDTQYF.

The rearrangement uses TRBV6-5 and TRBJ2-7; D uncertain. This CDR3 spans 14 amino acids. Germline values: CDR1 MNHEY, CDR2 SVGAGI. The ends were cut back, 5 bases at V and 1 base at J, with 12 bases in the middle. CDR3 loop: CASSMYRGSYEQYF. The CDR3 DNA follows: TGTGCCAGCAGTATGTACCGCGGATCCTACGAGCAGTACTTC.

The chain employs TRBV2 and TRBJ1-3; no reliable D call. The germline V gene has CDR1 SNHLY and CDR2 FYNNEI. This CDR3 has 15 residues. Trimming stripped 3 bases from V and 4 bases from J, with 13 bases between. In nucleotides, the CDR3 is TGTGCCAGCAGTGATAGGCTACAGTACGGAAACACCATATATTTT. The encoded protein is CASSDRLQYGNTIYF.

V gene TRBV29-1 combines with J gene TRBJ1-4; D gene unclear. Germline V gene data show CDR1 as SQVTM and CDR2 as ANQGSEA. The CDR3 runs 15 residues. Trimming took off 7 bases at V and 5 bases at J, with 20 bases between the two ends. The CDR3 region is CSAVTRPGENEKLFF. The DNA of the CDR3 is TGCAGCGCCGTGACACGTCCAGGCGAAAATGAAAAACTGTTTTTT.

CDR3 coding DNA: TGTGCCAGCAGTAGCCGGGACAGGGCCTACGAGCAGTACTTC. It codes for CASSSRDRAYEQYF. The chain employs TRBV6-5 and TRBJ2-7; TRBD1 matches 9 bases. The CDR3 length is 14 residues. In germline, CDR1 is MNHEY, CDR2 SVGAGI. J gave up 2 bases and V 5 bases, and 4 bases lay outside the gene matches.

The chain carries TRBV10-3 and TRBJ1-5, with no clear D. Trimming removed 11 bases at V and 6 bases at J, with 17 bases between. This CDR3 has 13 residues. Germline V gene lookup returns CDR1 ENHRY and CDR2 SYGVKD. The CDR3 nucleotides are TGTGCCTCACCCGGACGGTTCACTCAGCCCCAGCATTTT. It yields the protein CASPGRFTQPQHF.

The sample holds one count of this clone. No conserved phenylalanine or tryptophan ends this CDR3, so it is likely a read error. This chain links TRBV7-2 with TRBJ2-3; maybe TRBD2 (5 bases). Germline assignment: CDR1 SGHTA and CDR2 FQGNSA. V was shortened by 5 bases and J by 7 bases, with 19 bases between the two germline ends. The CDR3 runs 15 residues. The chain's CDR3 is CASSPNLPSSHTQYL. The CDR3 DNA reads as TGTGCCAGCAGCCCCAACCTTCCTAGCTCACATACGCAGTATCTT.